These 25 T cell receptor beta chains originate from one sample sequenced in a study of blood T cells in healthy people across ages. Then a second PCR, running roughly 6 to 12 cycles, was carried out with a sample-barcoded 5' primer and a J-beta primer mix. MiXCR, run by TCRdb on the 5' RACE reads, gives a single entry per CDR3 protein. The table shows over 300,000 distinct CDR3 sequences, with about 52% occurring only once. Sequenced material: blood. The source is a man in his 60s in good health.

The genes are TRBV12-3 or TRBV12-4 and TRBJ2-1; possibly TRBD2 for D (7 bases). Trimming took 2 bases from V and 9 from J, leaving 17 bases between them. This CDR3 contains 15 residues. The chain's CDR3 is CASSLRRGGLGEQFF. The CDR3 DNA sequence: TGTGCCAGCAGTTTAAGGAGGGGGGGGCTAGGTGAGCAGTTCTTC.

In its sample, this clonotype was seen a few times. V usage is TRBV30 and J usage is TRBJ2-5, with TRBD1 identical over 10 bases. After removal of 1 base from V and 0 bases from J, the junction contained 2 bases not matched to a gene. The CDR3 has 15 residues. CDR1 and CDR2 from the germline V gene are GTSNPN and SVGIG (reference sequence). CDR3 region: CAWSGGTGDQETQYF. The CDR3 bases are TGTGCCTGGAGTGGGGGGACAGGGGACCAAGAGACCCAGTACTTC.

Remarks on this clonotype: A much larger clone differs by one base, so this may be a read error. CDR3 protein: CASTKTQTSDEQYF. DNA for the CDR3: TGTGCCAGCACCAAGACTCAGACCTCCGACGAGCAGTACTTC. This rearrangement joins TRBV12-3 or TRBV12-4 to TRBJ2-4; D gene ambiguous. The assigned J gene may be wrong: the sequence end matches TRBJ2-7 better. The CDR3 runs to 14 residues.

Worth noting for this clonotype: Germline and junction disagree at one end, which may indicate a read error. This rearrangement joins TRBV7-7 to TRBJ2-1; the match to TRBD1 covers 8 bases. Germline lookup yields CDR1 SSHAT and CDR2 FNYEAQ (reference sequence). There are 16 residues in the CDR3. Here the CDR3 DNA reads TGTGCTAGCAGCTGGCTGGGGTGGACAGGGCCTGGTGAGCAGTTCTTC. Residues: CASSWLGWTGPGEQFF.

This sequence joins TRBV5-1 and TRBJ2-7, with D unresolved. Germline V gene lookup returns CDR1 SGHRS and CDR2 YFSETQ. The CDR3 runs 13 residues. Trimming took off 3 bases at V and 7 bases at J, with 14 bases between the two ends. Here the CDR3 DNA reads TGCGCCAGCAGCTCCAGACCCGAGAGGGAGCAGTACTTC. Its translation is CASSSRPEREQYF.

This clonotype appeared many times. The chain joins TRBV6-5 to TRBJ2-7; a weak D match, TRBD1 (6 bases). This CDR3 has 15 residues. The germline V gene encodes CDR1 MNHEY and CDR2 SVGAGI. Trimming removed 0 bases at V and 2 bases at J, with 11 bases between. In DNA form, the CDR3 reads TGTGCCAGCAGTTACTCGAGGTCAGGGGCCTACGAGCAGTACTTC. This codes for CASSYSRSGAYEQYF.

At least ten counts were recorded for this clonotype. V is TRBV24-1 and J is TRBJ2-1; 8 bases are a match to TRBD2. Germline values: CDR1 KGHDR, CDR2 SFDVKD. J gave up 7 bases and V 1 base, and 17 bases lay outside the gene matches. The CDR3 is made up of 19 amino acids. CDR3 region: CATSDFLSPKGGGKNEQFF. The CDR3 DNA is TGTGCCACCAGTGATTTTTTATCGCCAAAGGGCGGGGGGAAGAATGAGCAGTTCTTC.

As for this clonotype: One end of the junction fails to match germline, which may point to a read error. V gene TRBV20-1 combines with J gene TRBJ2-1; 14 bases line up with TRBD2. This CDR3 has 17 amino acids. Germline CDR1 is DFQATT and CDR2 is SNEGSKA (reference sequence). CDR3 in amino acids: CSASVGLAGDGGNKQFF. The CDR3 region has the DNA TGCAGTGCTAGCGTGGGACTAGCGGGAGATGGGGGCAATAAGCAGTTCTTC.

The chain carries TRBV7-2 and TRBJ1-2; D possibly corresponds to TRBD1 (5 bases). The CDR3 extends over 14 amino acids. CDR1 and CDR2 (germline): SGHTA, FQGNSA. V lost 3 bases to trimming and J lost 7 bases, with 15 bases between them. The CDR3 is CASSFGAGEGGYTF. The DNA for the CDR3 is TGTGCCAGCAGCTTTGGAGCGGGGGAGGGTGGCTACACCTTC.

The chain couples TRBV6-5 to TRBJ1-1; TRBD1 might be the D (5 bases). In germline, CDR1 is MNHEY, CDR2 SVGAGI. V lost 1 base and J 3 bases, leaving 12 bases between the germline ends. The CDR3 consists of 15 residues. The DNA of the CDR3 is TGTGCCAGCAGTTACTACCGACAGAAACACACTGAAGCTTTCTTT. Translation gives CASSYYRQKHTEAFF.

The chain is built from TRBV30 and TRBJ2-7; 8 bases align to TRBD2. Germline V CDR1 and CDR2: GTSNPN, SVGIG (reference sequence). V was clipped by 2 bases and J by 5 bases; unmatched bases: 5. The CDR3 spans 13 residues. CDR3 sequence: CAWSRGTSDEQYF. CDR3 in DNA: TGTGCCTGGAGTAGGGGGACTAGTGACGAGCAGTACTTC.

The sample holds a few counts of this clonotype. J is TRBJ2-4 and V is TRBV7-9, with D perhaps being TRBD1 or TRBD2 (7 bases each). The CDR3 is made up of 16 amino acids. The germline gives CDR1 SEHNR, CDR2 FQNEAQ (reference sequence). V was cut by 1 base and J by 8 bases, with 18 bases left in between. As DNA, the CDR3 is TGTGCCAGCAGCTTAGGCGTGAGCAGGGGGGGAGACATTCAGTACTTC. Translation: CASSLGVSRGGDIQYF.

This clonotype was detected only once. The chain links TRBV9 to TRBJ1-4; 8 bases are a match to TRBD1. Germline loops: CDR1 SGDLS, CDR2 YYNGEE. Losses at the gene ends were 4 bases for V and 4 bases for J; bases not matched to a gene: 6. The CDR3 spans 15 residues. The CDR3 nucleotides are TGTGCCAGCAGCATTGGGACAGGCATTAATGAAAAACTGTTTTTT. Its protein product is CASSIGTGINEKLFF.

Remarks on this clonotype: A single base separates this from a much larger clone, so it may be a read error. This chain links TRBV6-2 or TRBV6-3 with TRBJ1-1; D gene unclear. Trimming shortened V by 6 bases and J by 1 base, and 9 bases separated the two germline ends. The CDR3 has 13 residues. Per the germline V gene, CDR1 is MNHEY and CDR2 is SVGEGT. CDR3 loop: CASSQMPNTEAFF. The CDR3 nucleotides are TGTGCCAGCAGCCAAATGCCGAACACTGAAGCTTTCTTT.

The V gene is TRBV2, the J gene TRBJ2-1; 11 bases match TRBD2. With V trimmed by 4 bases and J by 5 bases, 7 bases remained unmatched. The CDR3 spans 16 residues. Per germline, CDR1 SNHLY and CDR2 FYNNEI. CDR3 bases: TGTGCCAGCAGTGTCCGACTAGCGGGGCTCCACAATGAGCAGTTCTTC. It encodes CASSVRLAGLHNEQFF.

The chain uses TRBV28 and TRBJ2-6, with 10 positions matching TRBD2. The J segment lost 4 bases and the V segment lost 5 bases, leaving 8 bases of the junction unmatched. Germline-derived CDR1 and CDR2 are MDHEN and SYDVKM. The CDR3 is made up of 17 amino acids. For the CDR3, the DNA is TGTGCCAGCAGTACCCCTAGCGGGAGTTCCGGGGCCAACGTCCTGACTTTC. The encoded protein is CASSTPSGSSGANVLTF.

This clonotype was seen at least ten times. In DNA form, the CDR3 reads TGCAGTGCTAGGGGGCGGGAGGCAGATACGCAGTATTTT. Translation gives CSARGREADTQYF. The rearrangement joins TRBV20-1 to TRBJ2-3; 8 nucleotides agree with TRBD2. Per the germline V gene, CDR1 is DFQATT and CDR2 is SNEGSKA (reference sequence). The CDR3 length is 13 residues. Trimming removed 3 bases from V and 4 bases from J; junction bases left unmatched: 3.

The V and J genes are TRBV5-1 and TRBJ2-5; 7 bases are a match to TRBD1. J lost 5 bases, V lost 4 bases, and 8 bases had no gene match. The CDR3 consists of 14 residues. The germline gives CDR1 SGHRS, CDR2 YFSETQ. The CDR3 DNA sequence: TGCGCCAGCAGCCCTCAGACAGGGCGGGAGACCCAGTACTTC. It codes for CASSPQTGRETQYF.

This clonotype was recorded a few times. V usage is TRBV6-5 and J usage is TRBJ1-2, with no clear D. CDR3 length: 12 amino acids. Deletions cut 4 bases from V and 8 bases from J, with 11 bases between. CDR1 and CDR2 (germline): MNHEY, SVGAGI. CDR3 bases: TGTGCCAGCAGTTCCGGACGGTTGGGCTACACCTTC. Amino acids: CASSSGRLGYTF.

This clonotype was seen ten or more times. The genes are TRBV12-3 or TRBV12-4 and TRBJ2-7; D is possibly TRBD2 (6 bases). V lost 4 bases and J 0 bases, leaving 10 bases between the germline ends. The CDR3 has 14 amino acids. The CDR3 nucleotides are TGTGCCAGCAGTTCGGGACTCTCCTCCTACGAGCAGTACTTC. Residues: CASSSGLSSYEQYF.

The chain combines TRBV7-9 with TRBJ2-7; D is perhaps TRBD2 (6 bases). The V end lost 1 base, the J end lost 2 bases, and 12 bases lay between the germline ends. Germline loops: CDR1 SEHNR, CDR2 FQNEAQ (reference sequence). The CDR3 runs to 15 residues. CDR3 nucleotide sequence: TGTGCCAGCAGCTTAGACGGGAGTACCACCTACGAGCAGTACTTC. The encoded protein is CASSLDGSTTYEQYF. Based on the CDR3 plus reference TRBV7-9 and TRBJ2-7, the full variable domain is DTGVSQNPRHKITKRGQNVTFRCDPISEHNRLYWYRQTLGQGPEFLTYFQNEAQLEKSRLLSDRFSAERPKGSFSTLEIQRTEQGDSAMYLCASSLDGSTTYEQYFGPGTRLTVT.

The rearrangement joins TRBV4-2 to TRBJ1-2; the D gene is possibly TRBD1 (5 bases). CDR1 and CDR2 from the germline V gene are LGHNA and YNFKEQ. This CDR3 has 15 residues. Trimming took off 3 bases at V and 8 bases at J, with 19 bases between the two ends. In DNA, the CDR3 is TGTGCCAGCAGCCAGCCCGCAGTCCCAGGGTACGGCTACACCTTC. It yields the protein CASSQPAVPGYGYTF.

The chain carries TRBV6-6 and TRBJ2-3; maybe TRBD1 (6 bases). Germline-derived CDR1 and CDR2 are MNHNY and SVGAGI (reference sequence). The V gene lost 6 bases and the J gene lost 0 bases, with 13 bases spanning the gap. CDR3 length: 15 amino acids. The CDR3 sequence is CASRGASSSTDTQYF. As DNA, the CDR3 is TGTGCCAGCAGGGGGGCTAGCTCTAGCACAGATACGCAGTATTTT.

In DNA, the CDR3 is TGTGCCAGCAGTGACAGGGGCAGCCGTAACTATGGCTACACCTTC. Amino acid sequence: CASSDRGSRNYGYTF. The chain joins TRBV6-4 to TRBJ1-2; a possible D gene is TRBD1 (5 bases). This CDR3 has 15 amino acids. CDR1 and CDR2 (germline): MRHNA, SNTAGT. The V gene lost 2 bases and the J gene lost 1 base, with 11 bases spanning the gap.

This clonotype was seen a few times. The V and J genes are TRBV29-1 and TRBJ2-7, with 8 bases identical to TRBD1. The CDR3 is 13 residues long. The trim removed 4 bases at V and 7 bases at J, leaving 9 bases unmatched. Per germline, CDR1 SQVTM and CDR2 ANQGSEA. CDR3 in amino acids: CSVVRQGPNEQYF. CDR3 coding DNA: TGCAGCGTTGTGAGACAGGGGCCCAATGAGCAGTACTTC.